This paragraph covers one T cell receptor beta chain sequence. Its antigen is currently unknown. Unmatched junction bases numbered 7, after V lost 6 bases and J lost 4 bases. The CDR3 extends over 14 amino acids. Germline values: CDR1 SEHNR, CDR2 FQNEAQ (reference sequence). The record originates from a study of siplizumab effects on memory and regulatory T cells. The method was immunoSEQ multiplex PCR; TCRdb's version includes in-frame clones alone and lacks a portion of them. Seen here are 70,000 to 100,000 clones, approximately 94% observed once, and the top ten hold 5.5% to 7.5%. Whole-study results and caveats: Suppression by proliferating Tregs derived from siplizumab cultures was not verified. Under siplizumab, alloreactive sequences traced to unstimulated CD4+ memory cells were significantly reduced. Naive T cells seemed more diverse than memory cells; they also seemed major alloresponse contributors. Roughly 75-95% of proliferating CD4+ or CD8+ clones lacked a naive or memory phenotype that could be assigned.

Sequenced sample: CD8+ T cells sorted from blood. The TCR sequence derives from a human donor in good health. The chain joins TRBV7-9 to TRBJ1-1; 8 nucleotides align to TRBD1. The CDR3: CASRTTGEGTEAFF. For the CDR3, the DNA is TGTGCCAGCAGGACGACAGGGGAGGGCACTGAAGCTTTCTTT.